One and the same sample provided the 30 T cell receptor beta chains below, sequenced in a study of human T cells and chemical hapten exposure. Stated time point: patch test 1, 2 weeks after DPC sensitization. Regarding treatment: therapeutic diphenylcyclopropenone sensitization with weekly scalp DPC. TCRdb analysed the RACE reads with MiXCR anew, one entry per CDR3 protein. The sample contains tens of thousands of distinct CDR3 sequences, more than 8% of which appear only once. Material: whole blood, obtained in connection with sensitization to the hapten diphenylcyclopropenone (DPC). Source of these receptors: a woman aged 40 to 55 with alopecia areata. Some clones in this sample may be carry-over from other donors' samples.

This clonotype was observed many times. The chain couples TRBV6-5 to TRBJ2-7, with 8 positions matching TRBD2. V trimming: 7 bases; J trimming: 5 bases; junction bases outside the gene matches: 13. The CDR3 is made up of 15 amino acids. Germline V CDR1 and CDR2: MNHEY, SVGAGI. CDR3 region: CASIHFGGGMDEQYF. CDR3 sequence (DNA): TGTGCCAGCATCCACTTCGGGGGGGGCATGGACGAGCAGTACTTC.

This clonotype was counted at least ten times. The rearrangement joins TRBV7-6 to TRBJ2-3; 8 bases agree with TRBD1. V dropped 6 bases and J dropped 4; count of bases not matched to a gene: 6. This CDR3 region has 14 residues. Looked up from germline, CDR1 is SGHVS and CDR2 is FNYEAQ. The CDR3 DNA sequence: TGTGCCAGCAGAAAGGACAGGGTCGCAGATACGCAGTATTTT. It codes for CASRKDRVADTQYF.

In its sample, this clonotype was seen many times. The V call is TRBV7-8, the J call TRBJ2-1, with D perhaps being TRBD1 or TRBD2 (5 bases each). The germline gives CDR1 SGHVS, CDR2 FQNEAQ. The CDR3 loop spans 13 amino acids. Deletions cut 1 base from V and 9 bases from J, with 10 bases between. The CDR3 reads CASSLGGAGEQFF. The CDR3 bases are TGTGCCAGCAGCTTAGGGGGCGCGGGTGAGCAGTTCTTC.

This clonotype was found many times. The chain joins TRBV6-1 to TRBJ1-5, with D unresolved. Germline assignment: CDR1 MNHNS and CDR2 SASEGT. The CDR3 length is 16 residues. Trimming left V 1 base short and J 2 bases short, with 12 bases between. CDR3 loop: CASSEVSSLGNQPQHF. CDR3 in DNA: TGTGCCAGCAGTGAAGTTAGCAGCCTGGGCAATCAGCCCCAGCATTTT.

The V and J genes are TRBV6-6 and TRBJ2-2; D might be TRBD1 or TRBD2, each matching 6 bases. CDR1 is MNHNY and CDR2 is SVGAGI in the germline V gene (reference sequence). CDR3 size: 16 residues. V lost 2 bases, J lost 2 bases, and 12 bases lay in between. The DNA of the CDR3 is TGTGCCAGCAGTTACGTCGGGGGCGGCAACACCGGGGAGCTGTTTTTT. It encodes CASSYVGGGNTGELFF.

This clonotype was recorded a few times. The V gene is TRBV6-2 or TRBV6-3, the J gene TRBJ1-6; weak D call: TRBD1 (5 bases). CDR3 length: 14 amino acids. V lost 7 bases to trimming and J lost 7 bases, with 14 bases between them. CDR1 and CDR2 (germline): MNHEY, SVGEGT. Here the CDR3 DNA reads TGTGCCAGCAAAACCGGGACCTTAAATTCACCCCTCCACTTT. Its protein is CASKTGTLNSPLHF.

This clonotype was seen more than once but under ten times. The J gene is TRBJ2-1, the V gene TRBV27; no reliable D call. CDR3 length: 14 residues. Trimming shortened V by 2 bases and J by 1 base, and 6 bases separated the two germline ends. Germline V CDR1 and CDR2: MNHEY, SMNVEV (reference sequence). CDR3 in amino acids: CASSLQGSYNEQFF. Written as DNA, the CDR3 is TGTGCCAGCAGTTTACAAGGTTCCTACAATGAGCAGTTCTTC.

About this clonotype: This may arise from a read error, as a much more abundant clone is one base away. The genes are TRBV20-1 and TRBJ1-1; 7 bases line up with TRBD1. Germline assignment: CDR1 DFQATT and CDR2 SNEGSKA (reference sequence). V shed 1 base and J 0 bases; nucleotides not matched to a gene: 8. There are 16 residues in the CDR3. As DNA, the CDR3 is TGCAGTGCTAGAGGGTTTCAGGGGGGACTGAACACTGAAGCTTTCTTT. Protein product: CSARGFQGGLNTEAFF.

This clonotype has more than one count but fewer than ten. The V and J genes are TRBV20-1 and TRBJ2-5; 8 nucleotides match TRBD2. This CDR3 contains 17 residues. The germline gives CDR1 DFQATT, CDR2 SNEGSKA (reference sequence). V trimming: 0 bases; J trimming: 1 base; junction bases outside the gene matches: 10. The CDR3: CSARDVGGGSLQETQYF. The DNA of the CDR3 is TGCAGTGCTAGAGATGTGGGCGGGGGGTCCCTCCAAGAGACCCAGTACTTC.

This clonotype occurred a few times. The conserved phenylalanine or tryptophan normally closing the CDR3 is absent here, so this likely arose from a read error. The DNA is left out, because the CDR3 cannot be placed on it with certainty; the CDR3 is given as TCRdb lists it. The chain combines TRBV24-1 with TRBJ2-3. Per germline, CDR1 KGHDR and CDR2 SFDVKD. The CDR3 spans 9 residues, counting both ends. Here the CDR3 reads CATAYGVLP.

In this sample, this clonotype turned up many times. This chain connects TRBV12-3 or TRBV12-4 to TRBJ2-5; D possibly uses TRBD1 or TRBD2 (5 bases each). The CDR3 is made up of 16 amino acids. The V and J ends lost 5 bases and 2 bases respectively, with 18 bases between them. The CDR3: CASSPPDLGVQETQYF. The CDR3 nucleotides read TGTGCCAGCAGTCCCCCGGACTTAGGGGTGCAAGAGACCCAGTACTTC.

V and J are TRBV7-6 and TRBJ1-1; D is uncertain. The CDR3 is 12 amino acids. V lost 5 bases and J lost 7, with 11 bases in between. Germline V gene sequence: CDR1 SGHVS, CDR2 FNYEAQ. DNA for the CDR3: TGTGCCAGCAGCCCATTAAAGGGTGAAGCTTTCTTT. Translation: CASSPLKGEAFF.

This clonotype was observed many times. This chain uses TRBV18 with TRBJ2-2, with a weak D call TRBD2 (5 bases). CDR1 and CDR2 from the germline V gene are KGHSH and LQKENI. This CDR3 is 16 amino acids long. Trimming removed 2 bases at V and 1 base at J, with 11 bases between. The CDR3 DNA reads as TGTGCCAGCTCACCAGCGGGCAGAAAGAACACCGGGGAGCTGTTTTTT. Its protein is CASSPAGRKNTGELFF.

This clonotype was counted at least ten times. This chain uses TRBV24-1 with TRBJ1-2, with 7 bases that match TRBD1. Germline CDR1 KGHDR, CDR2 SFDVKD. CDR3 length: 14 amino acids. V shed 9 bases and J 3 bases; nucleotides not matched to a gene: 9. CDR3 bases: TGTGCCACCGCCCCGGCAGGGGGGGACTATGGCTACACCTTC. This codes for CATAPAGGDYGYTF.

This clonotype has at least ten counts. DNA of the CDR3: TGCGCCAGCAGCTTGGAACGGAACACTGAAGCTTTCTTT. This codes for CASSLERNTEAFF. The genes are TRBV5-1 and TRBJ1-1; no firm D call. The germline gives CDR1 SGHRS, CDR2 YFSETQ. The CDR3 extends over 13 amino acids. V lost 0 bases and J 1 base, leaving 4 bases between the germline ends.

The chain recombines TRBV20-1 with TRBJ2-3; D is undetermined. The CDR3 is 14 amino acids. Between the trimmed V and J ends, which lost 1 base and 2 bases, there was a span of 10 bases. Germline CDR1 and CDR2: DFQATT and SNEGSKA (reference sequence). The CDR3 loop is CSARGAPLTDTQYF. CDR3 in DNA: TGCAGTGCTAGAGGGGCGCCCCTCACAGATACGCAGTATTTT.

There are many counts of this clonotype. This chain links TRBV29-1 with TRBJ2-1; D call uncertain. V shed 1 base and J shed 0 bases, with 16 bases lying between them. This CDR3 has 17 amino acids. The germline V gene has CDR1 SQVTM and CDR2 ANQGSEA. CDR3 sequence (DNA): TGCAGCGTTGAAGTGAGGTCAGAAGGGAACTCCTACAATGAGCAGTTCTTC. Amino acids: CSVEVRSEGNSYNEQFF.

This clonotype occurred a few times. V gene TRBV4-1 combines with J gene TRBJ1-5; TRBD1 matches 8 bases. V shed 0 bases and J 2 bases; nucleotides not matched to a gene: 9. CDR3 length: 18 amino acids. Looked up from germline, CDR1 is MGHRA and CDR2 is YSYEKL. The CDR3 coding sequence is TGCGCCAGCAGCCAAGAAGGGGGGCCGACAGGGGGCAATCAGCCCCAGCATTTT. Translation: CASSQEGGPTGGNQPQHF.

This clonotype was seen only a few times. The DNA of the CDR3 is TGTGCCAGCAGTTTATCTGTTTCTGGGGCGACTGAAGCTTTCTTT. Amino acids: CASSLSVSGATEAFF. This rearrangement joins TRBV12-3 or TRBV12-4 to TRBJ1-1; TRBD1 might be the D (5 bases). This CDR3 region has 15 residues. V gave up 2 bases and J gave up 5 bases, with 15 bases separating them.

At least ten counts were recorded for this clonotype. This rearrangement joins TRBV29-1 to TRBJ1-5; D is unresolved. Trimming removed 4 bases at V and 2 bases at J, with 15 bases between. Germline V gives CDR1 SQVTM, CDR2 ANQGSEA. This CDR3 is 15 amino acids long. The DNA of the CDR3 is TGCAGCGTTGCTGACGGCCTTTTAGGCAATCAGCCCCAGCATTTT. Protein: CSVADGLLGNQPQHF.

This chain links TRBV6-5 with TRBJ2-1; no clear D gene. Germline V lookup: CDR1 MNHEY, CDR2 SVGAGI. The CDR3 is made up of 16 amino acids. V was pared by 4 bases and J by 4 bases, with 17 bases between. CDR3 nucleotides: TGTGCCAGCAGTTCCGGCCAAGGACGCCTTTACAATGAGCAGTTCTTC. This codes for CASSSGQGRLYNEQFF.

In its sample, this clonotype was seen many times. The rearrangement joins TRBV12-3 or TRBV12-4 to TRBJ2-3; D unresolved. Trimming shortened V by 5 bases and J by 3 bases, and 15 bases separated the two germline ends. The CDR3 has 15 amino acids. The CDR3: CASSPPRWLTDTQYF. CDR3 in DNA: TGTGCCAGCAGTCCCCCGAGGTGGTTGACAGATACGCAGTATTTT.

CDR3 protein: CSVDLTGALNYGYTF. Here the CDR3 DNA reads TGCAGCGTTGACTTGACAGGGGCCCTGAACTATGGCTACACCTTC. The chain recombines TRBV29-1 with TRBJ1-2; 8 nucleotides line up with TRBD1. Per germline, CDR1 SQVTM and CDR2 ANQGSEA. This CDR3 is built from 15 residues. The V and J ends lost 3 bases and 2 bases, in that order; junction bases with no gene match: 8.

The table lists this clonotype with a few counts. J is TRBJ2-5 and V is TRBV7-2; no definite D call. The ends were cut back, 0 bases at V and 5 bases at J, with 1 base in the middle. CDR3 size: 11 residues. Germline V gene sequence: CDR1 SGHTA, CDR2 FQGNSA. The CDR3 spells CASSLAETQYF. The DNA of the CDR3 is TGTGCCAGCAGCTTAGCCGAGACCCAGTACTTC.

This clonotype was seen at least ten times. The chain has TRBV6-1 and TRBJ2-7; weak D call: TRBD1 (6 bases). Trimming took 8 bases from V and 3 from J, leaving 14 bases between them. Germline CDR1 and CDR2: MNHNS and SASEGT. The CDR3 extends over 13 amino acids. The CDR3 here is CASLDRPIYEQYF. The CDR3 DNA reads TGTGCCAGCTTGGACAGACCTATCTACGAGCAGTACTTC.

This clonotype appeared many times. The chain links TRBV5-1 to TRBJ1-4, with TRBD1 identical over 8 bases. In germline, CDR1 is SGHRS, CDR2 YFSETQ. This CDR3 is built from 14 residues. V was clipped by 4 bases and J by 4 bases; unmatched bases: 3. CDR3 amino acids: CASSPTGVNEKLFF. The CDR3 DNA sequence: TGCGCCAGCAGCCCGACAGGGGTTAATGAAAAACTGTTTTTT.

The sample holds many counts of this clonotype. The rearrangement links TRBV29-1 to TRBJ2-3; 7 positions match TRBD2. This CDR3 has 13 amino acids. CDR1 and CDR2 from the germline V gene are SQVTM and ANQGSEA. Trimming cost V 5 bases and J 2 bases; bases outside gene matches: 4. The CDR3 DNA is TGCAGCGTTCCGGGAGGAACCACAGATACGCAGTATTTT. Translating it yields CSVPGGTTDTQYF.

This clonotype occurred many times. The rearrangement links TRBV3-1 to TRBJ2-1; unclear D gene. Germline V gives CDR1 LGHDT, CDR2 YNNKEL (reference sequence). V lost 2 bases, J lost 10 bases, and 6 bases lay in between. This CDR3 region has 11 residues. CDR3 loop: CASSQSREQFF. The CDR3 DNA sequence: TGTGCCAGCAGCCAATCCCGGGAGCAGTTCTTC.

This clonotype was seen repeatedly, ten times or more. This CDR3 is CASSYSRERGYADTQYF. CDR3 DNA sequence: TGTGCCAGCAGTTACTCGAGGGAGAGGGGGTACGCAGATACGCAGTATTTT. This sequence joins TRBV6-5 and TRBJ2-3; possibly TRBD1 for D (6 bases). CDR3 length: 17 residues. CDR1 is MNHEY and CDR2 is SVGAGI in the germline V gene. V lost 0 bases and J lost 4, with 17 bases in between.

The chain couples TRBV6-5 to TRBJ1-5; D is ambiguous. With 8 bases removed from V and 1 base from J, the gap between germline ends came to 15 bases. CDR1 is MNHEY and CDR2 is SVGAGI in the germline V gene. The CDR3 extends over 15 amino acids. The CDR3 spells CASRFSTQSNQPQHF. DNA for the CDR3: TGTGCCAGCCGGTTTTCGACACAGAGCAATCAGCCCCAGCATTTT.